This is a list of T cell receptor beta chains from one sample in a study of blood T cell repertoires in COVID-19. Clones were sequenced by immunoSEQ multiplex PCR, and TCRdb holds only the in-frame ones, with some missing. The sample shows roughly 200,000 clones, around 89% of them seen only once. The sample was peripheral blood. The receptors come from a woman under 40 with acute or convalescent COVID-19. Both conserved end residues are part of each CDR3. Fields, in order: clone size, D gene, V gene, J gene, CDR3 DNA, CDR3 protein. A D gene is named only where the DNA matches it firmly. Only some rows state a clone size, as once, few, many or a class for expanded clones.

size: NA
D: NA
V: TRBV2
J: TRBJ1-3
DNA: TGTGCCAGCACATTCTCCCCCGGGAACACCATATATTTT
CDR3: CASTFSPGNTIYF

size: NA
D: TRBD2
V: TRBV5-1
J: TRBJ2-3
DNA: TGCGCCAGCAGCTTGGGGGGGACTAGAACAGATACGCAGTATTTT
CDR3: CASSLGGTRTDTQYF

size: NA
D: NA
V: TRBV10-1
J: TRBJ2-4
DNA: TGCGCCAGCAGTGTTTTTTTACTAGCCAAAAACATTCAGTACTTC
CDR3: CASSVFLLAKNIQYF

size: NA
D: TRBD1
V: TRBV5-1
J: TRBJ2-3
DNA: TGCGCCAGCAGCTTGGGACAGGGCGTTAGGGATACGCAGTATTTT
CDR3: CASSLGQGVRDTQYF

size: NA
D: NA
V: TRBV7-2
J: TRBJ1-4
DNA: TGTGCCAGCAGCCCACTTGGGGGGGCTAATGAAAAACTGTTTTTT
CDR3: CASSPLGGANEKLFF

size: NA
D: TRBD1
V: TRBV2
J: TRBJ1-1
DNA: TGTGCCAGCAGAAAAAACGCCCAGGGGGCTACCACTGAAGCTTTCTTT
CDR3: CASRKNAQGATTEAFF

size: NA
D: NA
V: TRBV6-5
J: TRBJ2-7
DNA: TGTGCCAGCACCCCCATGGAGTCTTCGGGGGAGCAGTACTTC
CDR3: CASTPMESSGEQYF

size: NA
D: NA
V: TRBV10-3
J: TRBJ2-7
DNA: TGTGCCACAGTGGAAGGGAGCTCCTACGAGCAGTACTTC
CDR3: CATVEGSSYEQYF

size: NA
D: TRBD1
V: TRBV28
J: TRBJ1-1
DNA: TGTGCCAGCATTAAGGGGGCGTCTTCCTTTTTGGAAGCTTTCTTT
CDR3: CASIKGASSFLEAFF

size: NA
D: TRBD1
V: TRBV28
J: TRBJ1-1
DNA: TGTGCCAGCAGTTTCCAGGGGGCGATCACTGAAGCTTTCTTT
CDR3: CASSFQGAITEAFF

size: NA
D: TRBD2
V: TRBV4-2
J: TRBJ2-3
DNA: TGTGCCAGCAGCCAAGACGGGAGGGCCATGGATACGCAGTATTTT
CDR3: CASSQDGRAMDTQYF

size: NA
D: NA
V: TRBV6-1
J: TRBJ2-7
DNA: TGTGCCAGCAGTGAAAATGAAACGGGAGAGGGTTACGAGCAGTACTTC
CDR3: CASSENETGEGYEQYF

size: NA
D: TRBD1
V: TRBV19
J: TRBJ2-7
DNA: TGTGCCAGCGGACAGGGTGGGACCTACGAGCAGTACTTC
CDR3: CASGQGGTYEQYF

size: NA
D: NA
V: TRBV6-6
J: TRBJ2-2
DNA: TGTGCCAGCAGTACTACCGGTCCCGGGGAGCTGTTTTTT
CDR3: CASSTTGPGELFF

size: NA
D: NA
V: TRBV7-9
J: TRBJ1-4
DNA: TGTGCCAGCAGCCCCTCCCTTACAAGTAATGAAAAACTGTTTTTT
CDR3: CASSPSLTSNEKLFF

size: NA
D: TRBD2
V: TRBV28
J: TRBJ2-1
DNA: TGTGCCAGCAGTTCCCTCAGCGGGAGGGCATACAATGAGCAGTTCTTC
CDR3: CASSSLSGRAYNEQFF

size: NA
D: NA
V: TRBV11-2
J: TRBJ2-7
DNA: TGTGCCAGCAGCCCCACAGGGATCGGGCAGTACTTC
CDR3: CASSPTGIGQYF

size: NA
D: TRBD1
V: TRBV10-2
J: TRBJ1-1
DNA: TGCGCCAGCAGGGCTGGACAGGGGGCAAACACTGAAGCTTTCTTT
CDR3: CASRAGQGANTEAFF

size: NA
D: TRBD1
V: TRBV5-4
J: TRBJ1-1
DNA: TGTGCCAGCAGCATAGGGACAGCTAACACTGAAGCTTTCTTT
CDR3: CASSIGTANTEAFF

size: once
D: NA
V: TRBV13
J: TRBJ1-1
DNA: TGTGCCAGCAGCAGCACAGGGAGGGTGAACACTGAAGCTTTCTTT
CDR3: CASSSTGRVNTEAFF

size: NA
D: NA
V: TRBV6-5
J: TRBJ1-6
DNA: TGTGCCACGCAGGGGTCCTATAATTCACCCCTCCACTTT
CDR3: CATQGSYNSPLHF

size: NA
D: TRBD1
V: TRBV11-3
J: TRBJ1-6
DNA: TGTGCCAGCAGCCATCGGACAGGGATTAATTCACCCCTCCACTTT
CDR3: CASSHRTGINSPLHF

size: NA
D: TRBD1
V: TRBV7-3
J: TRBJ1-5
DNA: TGTGTTATGCGGGACAGGAGTTGTGTCAGCAATCAGCCCCAGCATTTT
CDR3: CVMRDRSCVSNQPQHF

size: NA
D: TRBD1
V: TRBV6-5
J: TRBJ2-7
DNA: TGTGCCAGCAGCTATGGACAGGGTACCTACGAGCAGTACTTC
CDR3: CASSYGQGTYEQYF

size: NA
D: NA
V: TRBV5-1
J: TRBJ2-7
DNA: TGCGCCAGCAGCAACCGGGACATGGGGGAGCAGTACTTC
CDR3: CASSNRDMGEQYF

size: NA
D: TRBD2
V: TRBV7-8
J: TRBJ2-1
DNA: TGTGCCAGCAGCTTGGGGACTAGCGCCTACAATGAGCAGTTCTTC
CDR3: CASSLGTSAYNEQFF

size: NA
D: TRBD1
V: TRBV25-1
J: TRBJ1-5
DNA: TGTGCCAGCAGTGAAGGCGGGACAGGGTACAATCAGCCCCAGCATTTT
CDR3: CASSEGGTGYNQPQHF

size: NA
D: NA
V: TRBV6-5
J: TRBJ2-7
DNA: TGTGCCAGCAACATCAGAACAGGAGCTTACTACGAGCAGTACTTC
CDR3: CASNIRTGAYYEQYF

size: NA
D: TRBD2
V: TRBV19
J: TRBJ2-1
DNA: TGTGCCAGTAGTCGAGCTAGCGGGAGAGATTCCTACAATGAGCAGTTCTTC
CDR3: CASSRASGRDSYNEQFF

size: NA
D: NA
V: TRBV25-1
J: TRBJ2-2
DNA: TGTGCCAGCGGAGCCCTAACCGGGGAGCTGTTTTTT
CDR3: CASGALTGELFF

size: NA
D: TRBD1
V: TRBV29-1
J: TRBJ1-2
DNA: TGCAGCGTTGAAGTGCAGGGGGCTGGCTACACCTTC
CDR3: CSVEVQGAGYTF

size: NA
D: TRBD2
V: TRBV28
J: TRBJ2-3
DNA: TGTGCCAGCAGTTTATACCTAGCGGGAGTAGATACGCAGTATTTT
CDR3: CASSLYLAGVDTQYF

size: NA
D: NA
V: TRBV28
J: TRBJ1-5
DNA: TGTGCCAGCAGGGCAGGGTTGAGCAATCAGCCCCAGCATTTT
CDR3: CASRAGLSNQPQHF

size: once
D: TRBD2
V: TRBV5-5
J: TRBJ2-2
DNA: TGTGCCAGCAGCTTGGATTCACTCGCGGGAGACACCGGGGAGCTGTTTTTT
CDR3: CASSLDSLAGDTGELFF

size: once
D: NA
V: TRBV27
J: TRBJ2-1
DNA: TGTGCCAGCAGTCCGGGACTCCCACAGCATGAGCAGTTCTTC
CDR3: CASSPGLPQHEQFF

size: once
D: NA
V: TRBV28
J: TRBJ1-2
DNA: TGTGCCAGCAGACCTGACGGGAACTATGGCTACACCTTC
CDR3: CASRPDGNYGYTF

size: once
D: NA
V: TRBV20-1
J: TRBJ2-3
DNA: TGCAGTGCTAGCTATACAGATACGCAGTATTTT
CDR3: CSASYTDTQYF

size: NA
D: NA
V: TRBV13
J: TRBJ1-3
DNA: TGTGCCAGCAGCTTAGGGAGCTCTGGAAACACCATATATTTT
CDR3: CASSLGSSGNTIYF

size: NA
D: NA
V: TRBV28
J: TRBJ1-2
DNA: TGTGCCACCCCTGCGGGGAACCGTAACTATGGCTACACCTTC
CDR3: CATPAGNRNYGYTF

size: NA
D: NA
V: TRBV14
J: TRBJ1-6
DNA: TGTGCCAGCAGCCAAGTGTCGGGAAATTCACCCCTCCACTTT
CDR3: CASSQVSGNSPLHF

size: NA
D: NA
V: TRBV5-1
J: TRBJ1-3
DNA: TGCGCCAGCAGCTTGGCTATCGGAAACACCATATATTTT
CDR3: CASSLAIGNTIYF

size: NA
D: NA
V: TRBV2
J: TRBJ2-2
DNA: TGTGCCAGCCGTATTAGGGAGCTGTTTTTT
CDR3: CASRIRELFF

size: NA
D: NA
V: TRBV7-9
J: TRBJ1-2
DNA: TGTGCCAGCAGCTTTTCGAGCGCAGTTTTCTATGGCTACACCTTC
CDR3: CASSFSSAVFYGYTF

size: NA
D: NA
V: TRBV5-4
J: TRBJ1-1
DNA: TGTGCCAGCAGTCTCAGGGGTGGGACTGAAGCTTTCTTT
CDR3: CASSLRGGTEAFF

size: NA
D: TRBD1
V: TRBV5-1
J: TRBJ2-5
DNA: TGCGCCAGCAGATACAATTCAGGGGGATATAGGGAGACCCAGTACTTC
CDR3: CASRYNSGGYRETQYF

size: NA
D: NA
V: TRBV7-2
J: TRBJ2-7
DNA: TGTGCCAGCAGCTTAATTTCCGGCGAGCAGTACTTC
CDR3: CASSLISGEQYF

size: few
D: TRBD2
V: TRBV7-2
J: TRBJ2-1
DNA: TGTGCCAGCGGAGGGACTAGCGGGACGGTTGAGCAGTTCTTC
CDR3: CASGGTSGTVEQFF

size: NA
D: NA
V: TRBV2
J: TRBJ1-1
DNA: TGTGCCAGCAGTGAAACGGCAGGGGTTGAAGCTTTCTTT
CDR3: CASSETAGVEAFF

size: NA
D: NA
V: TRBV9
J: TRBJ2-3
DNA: TGTGCCAGCAGCGTAGCGGCTAGCCCAGATACGCAGTATTTT
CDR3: CASSVAASPDTQYF

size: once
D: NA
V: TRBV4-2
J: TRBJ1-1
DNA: TGTGCCAGCAGCCAAGATGAAGCGGCTTTCTTT
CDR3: CASSQDEAAFF

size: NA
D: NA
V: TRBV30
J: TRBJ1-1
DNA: TGTGCCTGGAGTGTACTTTGGGGGGAGAACACTGAAGCTTTCTTT
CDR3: CAWSVLWGENTEAFF

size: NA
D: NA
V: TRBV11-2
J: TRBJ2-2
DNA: TGTGCCAGCAGCTTAGCGACGGGATTAGGGGAGCTGTTTTTT
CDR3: CASSLATGLGELFF

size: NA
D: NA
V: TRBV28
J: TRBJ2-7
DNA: TGTGCCATTCAGGCAGGGTCCTACGAGCAGTACTTC
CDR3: CAIQAGSYEQYF

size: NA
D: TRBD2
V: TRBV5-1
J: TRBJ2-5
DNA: TGCGCCAGCAGCTTGGTCGTAGCGGGAGCTTTTGAGACCCAGTACTTC
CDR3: CASSLVVAGAFETQYF

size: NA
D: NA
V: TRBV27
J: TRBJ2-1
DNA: TGTGCCAGCAGTCACCACTACAATCGATACAATGAGCAGTTCTTC
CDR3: CASSHHYNRYNEQFF

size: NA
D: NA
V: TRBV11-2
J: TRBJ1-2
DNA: TGTGCCAGCAGCTTACTAGGGGCCAACTATGGCTACACCTTC
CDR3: CASSLLGANYGYTF

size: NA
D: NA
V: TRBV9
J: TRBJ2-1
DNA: TGTGCCAGCAGCGTTGTCACGAGCTCCTACAATGAGCAGTTCTTC
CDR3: CASSVVTSSYNEQFF

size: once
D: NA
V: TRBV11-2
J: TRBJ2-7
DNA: TGTGCCAGCAGCTTATTGGTCGGGGAACGGCTCGAGCAGTACTTC
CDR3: CASSLLVGERLEQYF